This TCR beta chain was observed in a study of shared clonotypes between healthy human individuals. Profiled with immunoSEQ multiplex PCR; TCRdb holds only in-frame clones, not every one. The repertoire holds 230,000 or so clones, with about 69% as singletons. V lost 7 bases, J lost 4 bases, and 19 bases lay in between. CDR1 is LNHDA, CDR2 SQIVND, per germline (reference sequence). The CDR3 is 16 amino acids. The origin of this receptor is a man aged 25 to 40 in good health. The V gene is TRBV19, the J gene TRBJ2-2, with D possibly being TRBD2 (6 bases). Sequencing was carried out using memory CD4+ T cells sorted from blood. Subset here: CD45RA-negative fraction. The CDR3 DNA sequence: TGTGCCAGTACCGACAGTGAGCGGAGGGTCACCGGGGAGCTGTTTTTT. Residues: CASTDSERRVTGELFF.